Below are 18 T cell receptor beta chains sequenced from a single sample in a study of T cell clusters in autoimmune cytopenias. TRB rearrangements were amplified by touch-down multiplex PCR with mixed TRB-A/B primers. TCRdb reprocessed the multiplex PCR reads and keeps a single row for each CDR3 protein, giving no DNA. The table lists more than 9,000 distinct CDR3 sequences. Each sample's input was roughly 250 ng genomic DNA, roughly 40,000 genome equivalents. The same sample was also used in a study of T cell repertoires in aging, cancer and after chemotherapy.

Source material: peripheral blood. Receptor source: a human donor in good health.

The V gene is TRBV12-3 or TRBV12-4, the J gene TRBJ2-1; absent DNA, TCRdb's TRBD1 call cannot be checked. The CDR3 covers 15 residues. The CDR3 spells CASREQGSPYNEQFF.

The chain recombines TRBV7-9 with TRBJ2-1; without DNA, the TCRdb call of TRBD2 cannot be checked. Germline-derived CDR1 and CDR2 are SEHNR and FQNEAQ (reference sequence). The CDR3 runs 16 residues. The CDR3 here is CASSLAGSGTANEQFF.

Frequency places this clonotype as medium-sized (0.01 to 0.1%). The chain combines TRBV20-1 with TRBJ2-1. The germline gives CDR1 DFQATT, CDR2 SNEGSKA (reference sequence). This CDR3 contains 14 residues. CDR3 in amino acids: CSANIQIRYNEQFF.

The chain carries TRBV11-2 and TRBJ2-5; TCRdb picks TRBD2, but there is no DNA to check that call. CDR1 SGHAT and CDR2 FQNNGV come from the germline V gene. This CDR3 has 14 residues. This CDR3 reads CASSGSGGAGTQYF.

The chain combines TRBV7-9 with TRBJ2-7; TCRdb calls TRBD2, which cannot be checked without DNA. This CDR3 comprises 16 residues. Germline loops: CDR1 SEHNR, CDR2 FQNEAQ (reference sequence). CDR3 region: CASSLAGSGTANEQYF.

This clonotype is medium-sized by frequency. The chain employs TRBV7-2 and TRBJ2-5; TCRdb reports TRBD1, a call that lacks DNA to check it against. The CDR3 totals 15 residues. The germline gives CDR1 SGHTA, CDR2 FQGNSA. The CDR3 sequence: CASSSAGAPQETQYF.

The chain combines TRBV7-9 with TRBJ1-1; TCRdb gives TRBD1 as the D gene, but with no DNA this cannot be confirmed. Germline-derived CDR1 and CDR2 are SEHNR and FQNEAQ (reference sequence). This CDR3 region has 15 residues. The CDR3 loop reads CASSAYRGRGTEAFF.

This chain connects TRBV5-6 to TRBJ1-4. In germline, CDR1 is SGHDT, CDR2 YYEEEE. CDR3 length: 15 residues. CDR3: CASSFWDFRREKLFF.

The J gene is TRBJ2-5, the V gene TRBV12-3 or TRBV12-4; the D gene TCRdb calls, TRBD2, cannot be checked with no DNA. The CDR3 extends over 12 amino acids. The CDR3 spells CASRGGGETQYF.

The chain carries TRBV12-3 or TRBV12-4 and TRBJ1-1; TCRdb's assignment of TRBD1 cannot be checked, as there is no DNA. The CDR3 has 16 amino acids. CDR3 protein: CASSLYPSTGYTEAFF.

The chain uses TRBV5-1 and TRBJ2-5; the D gene TCRdb calls, TRBD2, cannot be checked with no DNA. This CDR3 region has 16 residues. CDR1 and CDR2 (germline): SGHRS, YFSETQ. The CDR3 sequence: CASSFLGSGGAETQYF. The whole variable domain, remainder taken from reference TRBV5-1 and TRBJ2-5, is KAGVTQTPRYLIKTRGQQVTLSCSPISGHRSVSWYQQTPGQGLQFLFEYFSETQRNKGNFPGRFSGRQFSNSRSEMNVSTLELGDSALYLCASSFLGSGGAETQYFGPGTRLLVL.

This clonotype is identified as medium-sized (0.01 to 0.1%) from frequency. The chain is built from TRBV5-5 and TRBJ1-6; TCRdb lists TRBD1, though no DNA is available to test this call. The germline V gene has CDR1 SGHKS and CDR2 YYEKEE (reference sequence). The CDR3 length is 15 residues. CDR3 protein: CASSLGVTGESPLHF.

V and J are TRBV19 and TRBJ2-3; no DNA is available, so the TRBD2 call from TCRdb remains unchecked. The CDR3 has 16 amino acids. Looked up from germline, CDR1 is LNHDA and CDR2 is SQIVND (reference sequence). CDR3 amino acids: CASSSPREGSTDTQYF.

Measured by frequency, this clonotype is medium-sized. V is TRBV6-5 and J is TRBJ1-2. The CDR3 runs to 14 residues. Per germline, CDR1 MNHEY and CDR2 SVGAGI. The CDR3 sequence is CASSPLGSNYGYTF.

This clonotype counts as medium-sized by frequency. V is TRBV6-1 and J is TRBJ1-2. The germline CDR1 and CDR2 sequences are MNHNS and SASEGT. The CDR3 has 11 residues. CDR3 protein: CASSETDGYTF.

This clonotype counts as medium-sized by frequency. The rearrangement joins TRBV30 to TRBJ2-1. Germline CDR1 GTSNPN, CDR2 SVGIG (reference sequence). The CDR3 spans 11 residues. The CDR3 region is CAWEDGGEQFF. Full variable domain (missing parts from reference TRBV30 and TRBJ2-1): SQTIHQWPATLVQPVGSPLSLECTVEGTSNPNLYWYRQAAGRGLQLLFYSVGIGQISSEVPQNLSASRPQDRQFILSSKKLLLSDSGFYLCAWEDGGEQFFGPGTRLTVL.

This clonotype ranks as medium-sized in terms of frequency. The rearrangement joins TRBV7-6 to TRBJ2-7; TCRdb outputs TRBD1, but without DNA this stays unchecked. The CDR3 length is 17 residues. Per the germline V gene, CDR1 is SGHVS and CDR2 is FNYEAQ. The CDR3 reads CASSLRQGALGSYEQYF.

V and J are TRBV12-3 or TRBV12-4 and TRBJ1-2; TCRdb gives TRBD1 as the D gene, but with no DNA this cannot be confirmed. There are 20 residues in the CDR3. The CDR3 here is CASSLAVYRQGAESNYGYTF.